The T cell receptor beta chain described here comes from a study of blood T cell repertoires in COVID-19. Only in-frame clones appear in the TCRdb table, and some are missing; sequencing was by immunoSEQ multiplex PCR. The sample records around 190,000 clones, 84% being singletons. Germline V CDR1 and CDR2: LGHDT, YNNKEL (reference sequence). Trimming removed 4 bases from V and 0 bases from J, with 19 bases in between. CDR3 length: 18 residues. V gene TRBV3-1 (or the pseudogene TRBV3-2) combines with J gene TRBJ1-3; tentative D call: TRBD1 (6 bases). The receptor comes from a woman in her 30s who had been exposed to COVID-19. Sequenced sample: PBMCs or T cells enriched from blood (not recorded which). The CDR3 region has the DNA TGTGCCAGCAGCCGTCAGGGGTCCGAAGCTCTCTCTGGAAACACCATATATTTT. Amino acids: CASSRQGSEALSGNTIYF.